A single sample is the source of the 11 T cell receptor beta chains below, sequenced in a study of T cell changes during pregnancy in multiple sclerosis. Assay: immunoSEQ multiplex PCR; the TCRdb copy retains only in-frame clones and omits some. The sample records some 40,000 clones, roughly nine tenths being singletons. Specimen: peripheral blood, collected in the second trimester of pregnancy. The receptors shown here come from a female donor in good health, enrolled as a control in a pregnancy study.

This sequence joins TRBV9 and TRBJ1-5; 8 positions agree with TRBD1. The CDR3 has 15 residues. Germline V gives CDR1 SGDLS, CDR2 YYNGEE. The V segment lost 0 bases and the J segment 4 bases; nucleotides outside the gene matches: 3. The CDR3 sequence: CASSVGDRPNQPQHF. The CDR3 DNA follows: TGTGCCAGCAGCGTAGGGGACAGGCCGAATCAGCCCCAGCATTTT.

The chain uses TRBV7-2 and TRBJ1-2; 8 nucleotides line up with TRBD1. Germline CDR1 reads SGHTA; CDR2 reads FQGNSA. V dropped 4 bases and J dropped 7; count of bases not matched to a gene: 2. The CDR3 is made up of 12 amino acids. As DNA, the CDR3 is TGTGCCAGCAGCTCGACAGGGGTTGGCTACACCTTC. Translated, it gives CASSSTGVGYTF.

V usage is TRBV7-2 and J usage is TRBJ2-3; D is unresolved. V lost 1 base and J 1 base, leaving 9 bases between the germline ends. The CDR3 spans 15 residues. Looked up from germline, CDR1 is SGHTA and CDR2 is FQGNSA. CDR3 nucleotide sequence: TGTGCCAGCAGCTTAGTGGAGATTCGCACAGATACGCAGTATTTT. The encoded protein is CASSLVEIRTDTQYF.

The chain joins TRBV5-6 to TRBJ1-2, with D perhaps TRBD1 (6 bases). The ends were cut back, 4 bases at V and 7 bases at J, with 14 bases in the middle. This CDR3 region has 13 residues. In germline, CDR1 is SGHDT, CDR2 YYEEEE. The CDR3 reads CASSGAGAGGYTF. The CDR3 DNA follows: TGTGCCAGCAGCGGGGCGGGGGCTGGTGGCTACACCTTC.

DNA of the CDR3: TGTGCCAGCAGCTCCTCGACAGGTCCCTCTGGAAACACCATATATTTT. Translation gives CASSSSTGPSGNTIYF. The chain uses TRBV7-2 and TRBJ1-3; the D gene is possibly TRBD1 (6 bases). Germline CDR1 is SGHTA and CDR2 is FQGNSA. The length of the CDR3 is 16 residues. V was trimmed by 4 bases and J by 0 bases, leaving 13 bases between them.

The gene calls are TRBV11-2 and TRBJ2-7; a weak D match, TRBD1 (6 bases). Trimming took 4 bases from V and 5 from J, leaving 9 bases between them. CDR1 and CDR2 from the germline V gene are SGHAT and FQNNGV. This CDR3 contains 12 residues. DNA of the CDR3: TGTGCCAGCAGCTCCACAGGGAACGAGCAGTACTTC. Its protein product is CASSSTGNEQYF.

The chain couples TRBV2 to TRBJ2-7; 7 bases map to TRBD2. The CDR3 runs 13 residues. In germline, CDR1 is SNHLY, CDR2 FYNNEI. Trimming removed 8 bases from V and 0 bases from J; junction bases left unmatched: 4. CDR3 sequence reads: CASGTSASYEQYF. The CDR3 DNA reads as TGTGCCAGCGGTACTAGCGCCTCCTACGAGCAGTACTTC.

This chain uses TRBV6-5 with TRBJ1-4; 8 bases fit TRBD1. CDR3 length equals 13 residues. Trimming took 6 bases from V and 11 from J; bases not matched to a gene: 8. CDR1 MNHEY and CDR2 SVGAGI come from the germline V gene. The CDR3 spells CASRQGEPSKLFF. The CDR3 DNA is TGTGCCAGCAGACAGGGGGAGCCGAGTAAACTGTTTTTT.

The CDR3 DNA reads as TGTGCCATCAGTGGCCAGGGGAACACTGAAGCTTTCTTT. It translates to CAISGQGNTEAFF. The chain combines TRBV10-3 with TRBJ1-1; tentative D call: TRBD1 (5 bases). CDR3 size: 13 residues. Per the germline V gene, CDR1 is ENHRY and CDR2 is SYGVKD. V was shortened by 4 bases and J by 1 base, with 7 bases between the two germline ends.

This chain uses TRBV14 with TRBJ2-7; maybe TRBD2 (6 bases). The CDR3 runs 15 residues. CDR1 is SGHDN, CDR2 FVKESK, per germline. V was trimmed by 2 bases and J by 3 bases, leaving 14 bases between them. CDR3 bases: TGTGCCAGCAGCCAAACTAGCCTACGTAACTACGAGCAGTACTTC. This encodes CASSQTSLRNYEQYF.

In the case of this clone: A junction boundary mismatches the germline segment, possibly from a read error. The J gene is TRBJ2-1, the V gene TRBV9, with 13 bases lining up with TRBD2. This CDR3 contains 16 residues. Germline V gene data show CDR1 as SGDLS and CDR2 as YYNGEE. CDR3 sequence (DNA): TGTGCCAGCAGCACTAGCGGGAGGGCCTCCAACAATGAGCAGTTCTTC. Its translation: CASSTSGRASNNEQFF.